One and the same sample provided the 26 T cell receptor beta chains below, sequenced in a study of Ad26.COV2.S vaccination and SARS-CoV-2 variants. Treatment described: some 20 received Ad26.COV2.S at low or high dose, single or two shots; 5 received placebo; per-sample allocation not given. Samples came from day 63 after the first vaccine or placebo injection. The assay was immunoSEQ multiplex PCR, and TCRdb's table has in-frame clones only and misses some. The sample includes about 450,000 clones, approximately 92% seen only once; the top ten take 2% to 3%. This sample comprised peripheral blood, obtained in a trial of Ad26.COV2.S vaccine versus placebo. The receptor source for this set is a person aged 18 to 59 who received the Ad26.COV2.S COVID-19 vaccine or a placebo.

This clone was seen only once. As DNA, the CDR3 is TGCAGCTCCACTTGGGACAGCCAGACCCAGTACTTC. Its translation: CSSTWDSQTQYF. The chain carries TRBV29-1 and TRBJ2-5; 7 bases line up with TRBD1. The CDR3 is made up of 12 amino acids. CDR1 and CDR2 (germline): SQVTM, ANQGSEA. V trimming: 8 bases; J trimming: 6 bases; junction bases outside the gene matches: 9.

The chain couples TRBV19 to TRBJ1-1; 7 bases line up with TRBD1. J was trimmed by 4 bases and V by 7 bases; bases with no gene match: 12. CDR3 size: 15 residues. The V gene's germline CDR1 is LNHDA and CDR2 SQIVND (reference sequence). CDR3 loop: CASTKRNRGVTEAFF. The CDR3 DNA follows: TGTGCCAGTACCAAAAGGAACAGGGGAGTCACTGAAGCTTTCTTT. Filled out from reference TRBV19 and TRBJ1-1, the complete variable domain reads DGGITQSPKYLFRKEGQNVTLSCEQNLNHDAMYWYRQDPGQGLRLIYYSQIVNDFQKGDIAEGYSVSREKKESFPLTVTSAQKNPTAFYLCASTKRNRGVTEAFFGQGTRLTVV.

The chain uses TRBV7-8 and TRBJ1-1, with no clear D. Germline CDR1 and CDR2: SGHVS and FQNEAQ. CDR3 length: 14 residues. Trimming left V 1 base short and J 0 bases short, with 6 bases between. DNA of the CDR3: TGTGCCAGCAGCTTAGGACACCTGAACACTGAAGCTTTCTTT. Its translation is CASSLGHLNTEAFF.

J is TRBJ2-7 and V is TRBV18; 8 positions agree with TRBD1. This CDR3 spans 13 amino acids. J gave up 3 bases and V 6 bases, and 4 bases lay outside the gene matches. Germline loops: CDR1 KGHSH, CDR2 LQKENI. DNA of the CDR3: TGTGCCAGCTCTTACGGACAGGGCTACGAGCAGTACTTC. Amino acid sequence: CASSYGQGYEQYF.

The gene calls are TRBV18 and TRBJ1-1, with a possible D match to TRBD1 (5 bases). This CDR3 has 14 amino acids. CDR1 is KGHSH and CDR2 is LQKENI in the germline V gene. Trimming pared 2 bases from V and 3 bases from J, leaving 10 bases between. CDR3 loop: CASSPSGRDTEAFF. The CDR3 region has the DNA TGTGCCAGCTCACCATCAGGGAGGGACACTGAAGCTTTCTTT.

This clone was counted a few times. The chain carries TRBV6-8 and TRBJ1-5; D unclear. V lost 8 bases and J 4 bases, leaving 18 bases between the germline ends. Germline V lookup: CDR1 MNHGY, CDR2 SAAAGT. CDR3 length: 15 amino acids. The CDR3 sequence is CASHPPGSQNQPQHF. The CDR3 DNA reads TGTGCCAGCCACCCCCCCGGGTCCCAAAATCAGCCCCAGCATTTT.

The rearrangement uses TRBV7-9 and TRBJ1-5; possibly TRBD1 for D (5 bases). The V gene's germline CDR1 is SEHNR and CDR2 FQNEAQ (reference sequence). The V gene lost 6 bases and the J gene lost 5 bases, with 14 bases spanning the gap. The length of the CDR3 is 14 residues. This chain's CDR3 is CASSRMGGDQPQHF. The CDR3 nucleotides are TGTGCCAGCAGTCGTATGGGGGGGGATCAGCCCCAGCATTTT.

V is TRBV2 and J is TRBJ1-6, with 7 positions matching TRBD1. Trimming took 6 bases from V and 7 from J; bases not matched to a gene: 6. CDR1 and CDR2 (germline): SNHLY, FYNNEI. CDR3 length: 14 residues. The CDR3 is CASSRQGRNSPLHF. CDR3 DNA sequence: TGTGCCAGCAGCCGACAGGGAAGAAATTCACCCCTCCACTTT.

Only a few counts were recorded for this clone. The chain carries TRBV5-4 and TRBJ2-4; 9 bases align to TRBD1. The germline gives CDR1 SGHNT, CDR2 YYREEE (reference sequence). V shed 4 bases, J shed 5 bases, and the junction held 7 bases outside the gene matches. This CDR3 is 15 amino acids long. CDR3 nucleotides: TGTGCCAGCAGCAGAACAGGGGGCTGGGAAAACATTCAGTACTTC. Translated: CASSRTGGWENIQYF.

The CDR3 is CASSVAGVGTGELFF. CDR3 bases: TGTGCCAGCAGCGTAGCGGGGGTGGGCACCGGGGAGCTGTTTTTT. The chain joins TRBV9 to TRBJ2-2, with D possibly TRBD2 on 6 matching bases. The CDR3 totals 15 residues. Trimming shortened V by 0 bases and J by 4 bases, and 10 bases separated the two germline ends. Germline values: CDR1 SGDLS, CDR2 YYNGEE.

The chain combines TRBV15 with TRBJ1-2; 8 positions match TRBD1. The J segment lost 5 bases and the V segment lost 1 base, leaving 3 bases of the junction unmatched. Germline-derived CDR1 and CDR2 are LNHNV and YYDKDF (reference sequence). The CDR3 is 14 amino acids. The CDR3 here is CATSRGTGGYGYTF. The DNA for the CDR3 is TGTGCCACCAGCAGAGGAACAGGGGGATATGGCTACACCTTC.

In DNA, the CDR3 is TGTGCCAGCAGCCCCCAAGGGAACGGGGAGCTGTTTTTT. Translation: CASSPQGNGELFF. This chain joins TRBV3-1 (or the pseudogene TRBV3-2) and TRBJ2-2; D is ambiguous. Germline lookup yields CDR1 LGHDT and CDR2 YNNKEL (reference sequence). The CDR3 has 13 amino acids. Trimming shortened V by 4 bases and J by 7 bases, and 10 bases separated the two germline ends.

V gene TRBV5-5 combines with J gene TRBJ1-5; 8 nucleotides align to TRBD1. Germline CDR1 SGHKS, CDR2 YYEKEE (reference sequence). The CDR3 is 12 residues long. Losses at the gene ends were 4 bases for V and 10 bases for J; bases not matched to a gene: 4. CDR3 residues: CASSRTGGPQHF. Written as DNA, the CDR3 is TGTGCCAGCAGCCGAACAGGGGGTCCCCAGCATTTT.

The chain links TRBV11-3 to TRBJ2-5; D perhaps matches TRBD2 (5 bases). CDR1 and CDR2 (germline): SGHNT, YENEEA. This CDR3 has 13 residues. The V gene lost 0 bases and the J gene lost 7 bases, with 9 bases spanning the gap. Written as DNA, the CDR3 is TGTGCCAGCAGCTTAGATCTAGCAGGGACCCAGTACTTC. The encoded protein is CASSLDLAGTQYF.

CDR3 in amino acids: CATSTRQGIYNEQFF. CDR3 DNA sequence: TGTGCCACCAGCACTAGACAGGGGATTTACAATGAGCAGTTCTTC. The V call is TRBV15, the J call TRBJ2-1, with 8 bases identical to TRBD1. The CDR3 is 15 amino acids. Per germline, CDR1 LNHNV and CDR2 YYDKDF (reference sequence). With V trimmed by 4 bases and J by 4 bases, 6 bases remained unmatched.

The chain couples TRBV5-4 to TRBJ2-3, with 9 bases matching TRBD2. The CDR3 is made up of 15 amino acids. Germline trimming cut 7 bases from V and 6 bases from J; bases unmatched to any gene: 12. Per the germline V gene, CDR1 is SGHNT and CDR2 is YYREEE (reference sequence). This CDR3 is CASRAPSGGMDTQYF. The CDR3 nucleotides read TGTGCCAGCCGGGCCCCCAGCGGGGGGATGGATACGCAGTATTTT.

The chain carries TRBV5-1 and TRBJ2-4; a possible D gene is TRBD1 (6 bases). The CDR3 is 15 residues long. V lost 0 bases and J lost 7, with 14 bases in between. The germline CDR1 and CDR2 sequences are SGHRS and YFSETQ. CDR3 nucleotides: TGCGCCAGCAGCTTGGCAGGGGCGTTAGGTAACATTCAGTACTTC. This sequence encodes CASSLAGALGNIQYF.

The chain recombines TRBV9 with TRBJ1-1; no definite D call. V was pared by 4 bases and J by 2 bases, with 12 bases between. This CDR3 has 14 residues. Germline V gives CDR1 SGDLS, CDR2 YYNGEE. This CDR3 is CASSPQSFNTEAFF. The CDR3 DNA is TGTGCCAGCAGCCCTCAAAGTTTTAACACTGAAGCTTTCTTT.

This clone has a single count. The chain joins TRBV7-3 to TRBJ1-6, with D perhaps TRBD1 (5 bases). The CDR3 length is 16 residues. CDR1 is SGHTA and CDR2 is FQGTGA in the germline V gene. Trimming removed 5 bases at V and 9 bases at J, with 20 bases between. CDR3 bases: TGTGCCAGCAGCCCCGGGACGGACCTCCGGAGTTCACCCCTCCACTTT. Translated: CASSPGTDLRSSPLHF.

V and J are TRBV19 and TRBJ1-2, with 8 bases aligning to TRBD1. Germline CDR1 and CDR2: LNHDA and SQIVND (reference sequence). V was pared by 8 bases and J by 4 bases, with 12 bases of the junction left unmatched. This CDR3 is built from 15 residues. The DNA of the CDR3 is TGTGCCAGTCGATATTCCAGGGGGCTGGTCTATGGCTACACCTTC. Residues: CASRYSRGLVYGYTF.

The chain carries TRBV12-3 or TRBV12-4 and TRBJ1-6; D ambiguous. The germline V and J ends were trimmed by 6 bases and 7 bases, with 10 bases remaining between them. CDR3 length: 13 residues. The CDR3 protein is CASSPLGNSPLHF. CDR3 nucleotide sequence: TGTGCCAGCAGCCCCCTGGGCAATTCACCCCTCCACTTT.

This clone showed up just once. The V call is TRBV4-3, the J call TRBJ1-4; D unclear. V lost 2 bases and J lost 4, with 11 bases in between. The germline CDR1 and CDR2 sequences are LGHNA and YSLEER. There are 15 residues in the CDR3. CDR3 bases: TGCGCCAGCAGCCAACTTGGCAGAGATAATGAAAAACTGTTTTTT. This gives the protein CASSQLGRDNEKLFF.

The chain has TRBV29-1 and TRBJ1-1; the match to TRBD1 covers 7 bases. Germline CDR1 reads SQVTM; CDR2 reads ANQGSEA. This CDR3 contains 11 residues. V lost 6 bases to trimming and J lost 6 bases; unmatched junction nucleotides: 4. DNA of the CDR3: TGCAGCGTAGACAGGGCCGCTGAAGCTTTCTTT. It is translated as CSVDRAAEAFF.

This CDR3 is CASSPRGGLTGELFF. CDR3 DNA sequence: TGTGCCAGCAGCCCGCGGGGGGGTCTCACCGGGGAGCTGTTTTTT. The chain has TRBV7-3 and TRBJ2-2; 9 positions agree with TRBD2. Germline V gives CDR1 SGHTA, CDR2 FQGTGA. After removal of 5 bases from V and 4 bases from J, the junction contained 5 bases not matched to a gene. The CDR3 has 15 amino acids.

This chain joins TRBV28 and TRBJ1-6, with 9 bases aligning to TRBD1. The length of the CDR3 is 14 residues. V was clipped by 2 bases and J by 10 bases; unmatched bases: 3. Germline CDR1 reads MDHEN; CDR2 reads SYDVKM. As DNA, the CDR3 is TGTGCCAGCAGTTTAGGGGGACAGGGATCACCCCTCCACTTT. It translates to CASSLGGQGSPLHF.

This clone was observed many times. V is TRBV7-9 and J is TRBJ2-2; D unresolved. CDR1 and CDR2 from the germline V gene are SEHNR and FQNEAQ (reference sequence). The CDR3 is 12 amino acids. V lost 6 bases to trimming and J lost 2 bases, with 4 bases between them. CDR3 protein: CASSYNTGELFF. CDR3 in DNA: TGTGCCAGCAGTTACAACACCGGGGAGCTGTTTTTT.